The 2 T cell receptor beta chains presented below share a single source sample, sequenced in a study of T cell responses to AZD1222 COVID-19 vaccine. Produced via immunoSEQ multiplex PCR; TCRdb's table is partial and in-frame only. The repertoire holds around 130,000 clones, with roughly 92% as singletons. The sample here was peripheral blood, taken 28 days after the second AZD1222 dose. Receptor source: an adult who received the AZD1222 COVID-19 vaccine.

V usage is TRBV29-1 and J usage is TRBJ2-7, with 7 bases aligning to TRBD1. The germline V gene has CDR1 SQVTM and CDR2 ANQGSEA. This CDR3 contains 12 residues. V was pared by 5 bases and J by 1 base, with 2 bases of the junction left unmatched. The CDR3 region has the DNA TGCAGCGTTCGGGACAGTTCCTACGAGCAGTACTTC. Translating gives CSVRDSSYEQYF.

The chain links TRBV29-1 to TRBJ2-2; TRBD1 aligns across 10 bases. Trimming cost V 6 bases and J 4 bases; bases outside gene matches: 5. The germline V gene has CDR1 SQVTM and CDR2 ANQGSEA. The CDR3 is 14 amino acids. The CDR3 sequence: CSVRQGAGTGELFF. CDR3 nucleotide sequence: TGCAGCGTCCGACAGGGGGCGGGCACCGGGGAGCTGTTTTTT.